This T cell receptor beta chain was identified during a study of cytomegalovirus exposure and HLA in healthy donors (dated by TCRdb to the late 2010s). Background for the entire study: An earlier analysis of several hundred of the donors reported under 300 Gb of sequence data and 117 million unique TCR beta sequences obtained from around 190 million T cells. Among the roughly 410 genotyped donors, 81% belonged to the genetic ancestry cluster associated with self-reported Caucasian donors. Using immunosequencing, the study profiled T cell repertoires from 500 to 800 subjects and related those repertoires to cytomegalovirus serostatus. A later analysis re-analyzed previously published TCR beta repertoires from about 600 donors and added high-resolution HLA genotyping to study TCR occurrence patterns. Typing coverage differed by locus: A, B, C, DRB1 and DQB1 were typed in roughly 629-630 donors, DQA1 in approximately 520, DPA1 in 600 to 610, and DPB1 in 472. HLA typing covered class I and class II loci at four-digit resolution. Along with the roughly 700-subject first cohort, a separate validation cohort of 120 different subjects was used. An early release covering approximately 600 HLA-typed donors comprised about 320 gigabases of sequencing data and roughly 86 million unique TCR sequences. Among 350 to 400 genotyped donors of the cohort, an average of around 240,000 unique TCR beta nucleotide sequences were sequenced per donor, 15% to 20% of them non-productive. Roughly 5 DR-DQ haplotypes were treated as single units for association and clustering because of strong linkage in the cohort. Alongside the repertoire data, information on donor age, sex, ethnicity and CMV serostatus was compiled. All discovery cohort repertoires had been generated using a single sequencing platform. The study aimed to test whether cataloging public T cell receptors could reveal signatures of past pathogen exposure. An earlier analysis of 450 to 750 of the donors used high-throughput TCR beta sequencing to judge whether each TCR beta V gene segment behaved as functional or pseudogenic. To predict cytomegalovirus infection status, the study brought together high-throughput TCR immunosequencing, statistical association of individual TCRs with disease status, and machine learning. In the later analysis, no new phenotypic data were used to find candidate immune exposures; instead, reliance was placed on TCR beta sequences and their occurrence across donors. In a later genetic analysis, genome-wide SNP genotypes for about 60% of the 666 donors were used, and that subset was treated as a discovery cohort. Beyond this particular receptor, the publication reports: The authors suggested that the approach could potentially be extended to other disease states and immunological phenotypes. Sequencing depth was assumed to be roughly uniform across donors in the presence/absence analyses, though that assumption may not hold. Because counts were too low, about 17 rarely observed V segments, including chromosome 9 orphons, were excluded from the earlier analysis of several hundred of the donors. In a later analysis, TCR association rates were found to vary across HLA loci, with the most associated TCRs seen for DRB1 alleles and the fewest for HLA-C alleles. In both the original and validation cohorts, the classifier was reported to diagnose cytomegalovirus status with high specificity and sensitivity. Three of the identified cytomegalovirus-associated TCR beta chains were confirmed in vitro to be specific for cytomegalovirus antigens. When HLA alleles, especially DR and DQ, strongly co-occurred, attributing TCR associations to individual alleles was difficult. A further reported finding was that TCR beta sequences accurately predicted the HLA-A and HLA-B alleles for most subjects in the first cohort. Some IMGT-functional V segments, including TRBV6-2 and TRBV6-3, could not be distinguished by the 87-base-pair reads and were therefore excluded. An earlier analysis of some 560 of the donors showed that most TCR beta V segments appeared in productive rearrangements either about 87% or about 30% of the time, which broadly matched IMGT annotations. HLA typing was unavailable for some donors at each locus, so association tests used only the typed subset. In a later analysis, HLA-associated TCR beta chains were found to be more clonally expanded and to have lower generation probabilities than equally common non-associated chains. A later genetic analysis reported fewer N-insertions in productive TCRs among donors in an Asian-associated ancestry cluster than the roughly 690-donor mean. V-gene and J-gene trimming of TCR beta chains was associated with a missense DCLRE1C variant in a later genetic analysis, and the association was replicated in an independent cohort. Correlated functional status among segregating V segments might be attributable to linkage disequilibrium, but an unknown experimental factor could not be ruled out. Only TCR beta chains were sequenced in this cohort, and the absence of alpha or paired-chain data limited detectable features. A cluster of highly shared sequence variants was judged likely to be a technical artifact of the sequencing pipeline. In a later analysis, most CMV-associated TCR beta chains were found to appear HLA-restricted, with HLA associations seemingly driven largely by CMV exposure. Several of the top co-occurrence clusters appeared to be linked to parvovirus B19, influenza, CMV and Epstein-Barr virus, according to a later analysis. In the study, 164 TCR beta chains were listed as associated with cytomegalovirus. Specific HLA alleles were associated with over 15,000 TCR beta sequences at a false discovery rate of 0.05 in a later analysis. Across donors, most TCR sequences were observed very rarely, whereas some public TCRs were present in many individuals. The only immune exposure information available for the cohort was CMV serostatus.

The CDR3, from cysteine to phenylalanine, totals 13 residues. Solely the CDR3 DNA is kept, with 39 bases framed from the first base. Taken from the germline V gene (reference sequence), the CDR1 and CDR2 loops are MNHNY and SVGAGI. Regarding this clone: Which antigen it targets is not known. The junction does not match germline at one end; this may be a read error. Other DNA sequences in the same sample also yield this CDR3.

The method behind the library was the immunoSEQ multiplex PCR assay. For the multiplex PCR, a mixture combining 60 forward primers for TCR Vbeta segments and 13 reverse primers for TCR Jbeta segments was used. A multiplex PCR assay on genomic DNA amplified the CDR3 region of rearranged TCR beta genes. The Illumina HiSeq System was used to sequence the amplified TCR beta libraries as 87-base-pair reads. As for the original processing: A later analysis tallied 75 million to 95 million unique TCR beta chains across the 666 repertoires, and around 10 million of those chains were shared by two or more donors. Raw reads were error-corrected and collapsed into unique sequences by a nearest-neighbor algorithm in which closely related sequences were merged to remove PCR and sequencing errors. To assign V, D and J gene segments, CDR3 sequences were aligned to IMGT reference sequences. Each retained sequence needed at least a six-nucleotide match to both a V gene segment and a J gene segment. Rearrangements were called productive when the CDR3 lacked stop codons and stayed in frame with V and J; all others were non-productive. Following IMGT convention, CDR3 was defined as the stretch from the second conserved V-encoded cysteine to the conserved J-encoded phenylalanine. The earlier analysis of 450 to 750 of the donors excluded any sequence lacking an unambiguous match to a single V gene segment. In an earlier analysis of 450 to 750 of the donors, a V segment was called functional when productive rearrangements were above 56.7%, and segregating when the standard deviation between donors exceeded 5%. A statistical classification framework was built for diagnosing cytomegalovirus status from the catalog of TCR beta chain sequences. In a later analysis, TCR nucleotide sequences were compared against IMGT/GENE-DB human TR gene sequences so that V and J genes could be assigned. The TCRdist pipeline was used in a later analysis to assign CDR3 sequences and most-parsimonious VDJ recombination scenarios. In a later analysis, every TCR beta chain was defined by the combination of its CDR3 amino acid sequence and its V-gene family, and reads without a unique V-gene family were dropped. In a later analysis, around 600 highly shared, low-generation-probability nucleotide sequences were removed to address suspected cross-contamination and a sequencing artifact. In a later analysis, a clonal expansion index for each public chain was calculated from normalized within-repertoire ranks of inferred template counts. In a later analysis, generation probabilities were computed with a VDJ recombination model fitted to out-of-frame rearrangements, and the resulting probabilities were checked against IGoR. Hypergeometric tests were used in a later analysis to score TCR-TCR, TCR-HLA and TCR-CMV co-occurrence, with a repertoire-size bias correction applied to the TCR pairs. In a later analysis, false discovery rates were estimated by permuting HLA or CMV assignments 20 times. In a later analysis, co-occurring TCRs were grouped using DBSCAN, with TCRdist sequence similarity added in when clustering inside HLA-allele-positive subsets. Repertoires with fewer than 30,000 or more than 120,000 public chains were left out of co-occurrence clustering, as were five repertoires with anomalous nucleotide sharing. Imported from immuneACCESS, the table was reduced by TCRdb to in-frame sequences with V and J called. These copies leave out some clones; in studies compared against another copy, an unresolved V gene accounts for under half, and the cause of the remainder is not known. V and J calls plus clone size are reproduced from that table; the DNA served to infer D and trimming. The sample contains about 160,000 clones, almost 80% of them found a single time. In total, the top ten clones hold over 0.95% of the sample.

In total, roughly 710 healthy bone marrow donors made up the cohort. Cohort members were all nominally healthy when sampled, although unrecorded immune exposures were likely present. The donor was CMV seronegative and was included in the group of a few hundred seronegative cohort members. Each donor provided a peripheral blood sample, and peripheral blood mononuclear cells were used for TCR beta sequencing. The Qiagen DNeasy Blood Extraction Kit was used to extract genomic DNA from the blood cell samples. The sequenced sample consisted of PBMCs. The chain was built from TRBV6-6 and TRBJ1-2, with the identity of the D gene unclear. This TCR was sampled from a woman aged 45 to 65 in good health and CMV-seronegative. CDR3 reads: CASSYGGDYGYTF. The DNA sequence reads TGTGCCAGCAGTTACGGTGGAGACTATGGTTACACCTTC.